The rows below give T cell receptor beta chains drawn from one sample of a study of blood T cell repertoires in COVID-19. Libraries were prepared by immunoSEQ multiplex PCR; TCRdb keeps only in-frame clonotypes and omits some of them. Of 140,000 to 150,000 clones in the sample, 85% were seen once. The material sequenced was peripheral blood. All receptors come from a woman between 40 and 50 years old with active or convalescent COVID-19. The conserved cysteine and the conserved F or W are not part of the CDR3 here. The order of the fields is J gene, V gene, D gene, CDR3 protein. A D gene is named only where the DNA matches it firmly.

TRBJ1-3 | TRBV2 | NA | ASGANRGRSSGNTIY
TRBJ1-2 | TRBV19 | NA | ASRRRENYGYT
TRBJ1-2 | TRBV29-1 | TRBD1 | SGQQGNYGYT
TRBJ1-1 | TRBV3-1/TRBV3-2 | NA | ASRPDISSEAF
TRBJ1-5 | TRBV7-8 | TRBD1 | ASSSGTVYSNQPQH
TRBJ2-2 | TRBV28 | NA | ASRLGGLTGELF
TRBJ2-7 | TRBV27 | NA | ASSPPGLVYEQY
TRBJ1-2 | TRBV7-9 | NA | ASRLQGNYGYT
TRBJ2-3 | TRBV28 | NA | ASSPPEFEVTQY
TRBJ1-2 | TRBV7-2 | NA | ASSLGGGILYYGYT
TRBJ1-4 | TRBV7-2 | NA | ASSLGPGEKLF
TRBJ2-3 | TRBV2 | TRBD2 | ASRRGGSLSDTQY
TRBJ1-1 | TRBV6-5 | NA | ASSTYGGGTEAF
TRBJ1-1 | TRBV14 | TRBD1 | ASSQDAGTVNTEAF
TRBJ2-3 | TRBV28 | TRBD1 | ASSLQGSDTQY
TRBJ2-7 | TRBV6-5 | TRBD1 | ASSRQGPPREQY
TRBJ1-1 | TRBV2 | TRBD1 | ASERLTGEDTEAF
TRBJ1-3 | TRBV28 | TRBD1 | ASRGQGSGNTIY
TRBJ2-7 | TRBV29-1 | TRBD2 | SVGPGGGVEQY
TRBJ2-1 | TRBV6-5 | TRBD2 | ASSYRRTSGVNEQF
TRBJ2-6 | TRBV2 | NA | ASSLGSSGANVLT
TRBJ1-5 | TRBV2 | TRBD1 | ASSEGTGKNQPQH
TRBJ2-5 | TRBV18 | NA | ASSLAGASQETQY
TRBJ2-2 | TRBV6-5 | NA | ASKGGTGELF
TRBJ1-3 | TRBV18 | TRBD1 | ASSGQASSGNTIY
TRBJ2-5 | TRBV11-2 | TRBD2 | ASSSRGLAGRETQY
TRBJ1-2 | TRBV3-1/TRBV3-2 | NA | ASSPPSANYGYT
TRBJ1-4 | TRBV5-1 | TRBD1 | ASSLIGQGRGEKLF
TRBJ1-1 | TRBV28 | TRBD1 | ASSSYGQGNTEAF
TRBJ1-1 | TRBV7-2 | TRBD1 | ASSIQGGQTAEAF
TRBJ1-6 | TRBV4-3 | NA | ASSQDAARRNSPLH
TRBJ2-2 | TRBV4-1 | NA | ASSIPTHTGELF
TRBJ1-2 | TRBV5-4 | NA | ASSFAMGGQYGYT
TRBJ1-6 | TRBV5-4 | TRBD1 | ASSWGQGLASPLH
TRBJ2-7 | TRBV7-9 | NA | ASSPTGRTDEQY
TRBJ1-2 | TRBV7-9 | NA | ASSLEGSGNYGYT
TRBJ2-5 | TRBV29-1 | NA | SVSSVQETQY
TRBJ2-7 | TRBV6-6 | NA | ASRGPSYEQY
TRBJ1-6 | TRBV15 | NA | ATSRTSQAGSPLH
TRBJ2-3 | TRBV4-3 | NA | ASGRELASTDTQY